The 2 T cell receptor beta chains below all came from one sample that was sequenced in a study of cytomegalovirus exposure and HLA in healthy donors (TCRdb year 2017). The library was made by the immunoSEQ multiplex PCR assay. For the multiplex PCR, a mixture combining 60 forward primers for TCR Vbeta segments and 13 reverse primers for TCR Jbeta segments was used. TCRdb stores this immuneACCESS table with in-frame sequences only. Part of the clones is absent; in the studies checked, under half of the shortfall reflects unresolved V genes, and no reason is known for the rest. Here the sample has more than 75,000 clones; about nine tenths occur a single time. Clones ranked in the top ten supply 2% to 2.5% of the sample. The sequenced sample was PBMCs. Receptor source: a man in his late teens or twenties in good health and CMV-seronegative.

The chain has TRBV7-2 and TRBJ2-7; the match to TRBD2 covers 9 bases. J was trimmed by 4 bases and V by 7 bases; bases with no gene match: 11. From germline, CDR1 is SGHTA and CDR2 FQGNSA. The CDR3 has 15 residues. The CDR3 loop reads CASTVGLAGKYEQYF. The CDR3 region has the DNA TGTGCCAGCACCGTAGGTCTAGCGGGAAAATACGAGCAGTACTTC.

The rearrangement joins TRBV6-6 to TRBJ2-6; tentatively, D is TRBD1 (6 bases). V lost 1 base, J lost 2 bases, and 9 bases lay in between. The CDR3 has 16 amino acids. Germline CDR1 and CDR2: MNHNY and SVGAGI (reference sequence). The CDR3 reads CASSYFGQTGANVLTF. The CDR3, as DNA: TGTGCCAGCAGTTACTTTGGACAGACTGGGGCCAACGTCCTGACTTTC.